This T cell receptor beta chain was retrieved from a study of blood T cell repertoires in COVID-19. Looking at the study overall: Samples representing acute and convalescent COVID-19 were sourced from the United States, Italy and Spain. T cells, B-cell-depleted T cells, or PBMCs supplied cDNA or gDNA.

V lost 1 base to trimming and J lost 6 bases; unmatched junction nucleotides: 3. Germline V CDR1 and CDR2: LNHNV, YYDKDF (reference sequence). The CDR3 covers 15 residues. Authors' data handling: Reference gene primer amplification yielded estimated nucleated cell counts. Data came from immunoSEQ multiplex PCR; TCRdb stores just in-frame clones and leaves some out. Clonal size and the V and J genes are those of that table, whereas D and trimming came from the DNA. In the table there are a few hundred thousand clones, roughly 82% of which are singletons. The clonotype comes from a woman between 50 and 59 years old with acute or convalescent COVID-19. Sequenced material: peripheral blood. The chain is built from TRBV15 and TRBJ2-4, with 10 bases fitting TRBD1. The CDR3 DNA is TGTGCCACCAGCAGAGGACAGGGGGCAGGAAACATTCAGTACTTC. It translates to CATSRGQGAGNIQYF.